This T cell receptor beta chain was captured by sequencing in a study of blood T cell repertoires in COVID-19 (dated by TCRdb to 2020 to 2021). With regard to the full study: The collaborator samples originated in the United States, Italy and Spain and spanned the acute and convalescent phases of COVID-19. The material from the prospective study consisted of cDNA or gDNA derived from T cells, B-cell-depleted T cells, or PBMCs. The dataset comprised deeply sampled blood TCRbeta repertoires from subjects exposed to, actively infected with, or recovered from COVID-19. The repertoires were made available in a free public database intended to serve as a resource for research on the immune response to SARS-CoV-2. The samples were drawn from the first 160 participants of the ongoing ImmuneRACE study and from 1,254 subjects provided by 6 global collaborators. A de-identified subject ID, COVID-19 status, age in years and sex were almost always included in the sample metadata. Where available, HLA class I and class II types were taken from metadata supplied by the sample provider and were not determined by assay-based typing. Study-wide conclusions, independent of this receptor: Clinical and demographic metadata were provided uncurated, with the amount varying by source and participant.

With regard to this clone: The antigen it binds to is not known. The sample holds no much larger clone one base away, and base qualities are not on file.

V trim: 4 bases; J trim: 4 bases; unmatched bases: 1. From its cysteine to its phenylalanine, the CDR3 spans 13 amino acids. Kept here is only the CDR3 DNA, which spans 39 bases and is read in frame from base 1. CDR1 MNHEY and CDR2 SVGAGI were looked up in the germline V gene. The immunoSEQ Assay, a bias-controlled multiplex PCR, was used to amplify TCRbeta CDR3 regions from genomic DNA. In the paper's pipeline: Within the assay, amplification of reference gene primers was used to estimate how many nucleated cells each sample contained. To quantify the absolute abundance of each unique TCRbeta CDR3 rearrangement, sequence reads were collapsed and filtered. For each sample, productive Simpson clonality was calculated by taking the square root of Simpson's diversity index across productive rearrangements. Not all clones reach the TCRdb copy of this immuneACCESS table, which keeps in-frame sequences only. Checked studies attribute under half of the gap to unresolved V genes and leave the rest unexplained. V, J and clone size are those of that table, while D and trimming were read from the DNA. The sample table shows 75,000 to 95,000 clones, and around nine tenths are seen once. 18% of the sample goes to the ten largest clones.

In Seattle, one collaborating source enrolled patients while the infection was active and tracked those patients longitudinally over the course of disease. Each collaborating institution followed its own protocols to collect whole blood in K2EDTA tubes. For TCRbeta analysis, collaborator samples were shipped as frozen whole blood, as isolated PBMCs, or as DNA extracted from either sample type. Material for sequencing was peripheral blood. The chain is assembled from TRBV6-5 and TRBJ2-5, with 9 bases matching TRBD2. The receptor was derived from a woman in her fifties or sixties with COVID-19, enrolled during active disease. The sequenced DNA is TGTGCCAGCAGTTTAGCGGGGGTAGAGACCCAGTACTTC. Its translation is CASSLAGVETQYF.